These 10 T cell receptor beta chains were sequenced from one sample in a study of spatial heterogeneity in lung cancer. Time point reported: blood at routine non-recurrence follow-up after resection. TCRdb reprocessed the 5' RACE reads via MiXCR and lists one record per CDR3 protein. The sample holds 20,000 or so distinct CDR3 sequences, more than 8% seen once. Source: PBMCs, taken at follow-up. These receptors originate from a female donor with early-stage non-small cell lung cancer.

This clonotype was seen many times. V and J are TRBV27 and TRBJ1-2; D not resolved. V lost 4 bases and J lost 7, with 13 bases in between. Per germline, CDR1 MNHEY and CDR2 SMNVEV (reference sequence). The CDR3 spans 13 residues. Here the CDR3 reads CASSSQHSRGYTF. CDR3 bases: TGTGCCAGCAGTTCCCAACACAGCCGTGGCTACACCTTC.

In its sample, this clonotype was seen many times. This rearrangement joins TRBV7-6 to TRBJ1-6; perhaps TRBD1 as D (6 bases). Germline CDR1 is SGHVS and CDR2 is FNYEAQ. CDR3 size: 15 residues. The V end lost 5 bases, the J end lost 4 bases, and 12 bases lay between the germline ends. The CDR3 DNA reads TGTGCCAGCAGCCGGACAGATAATTATAATTCACCCCTCCACTTT. Translating gives CASSRTDNYNSPLHF.

This clonotype was counted at least ten times. The rearrangement joins TRBV6-6 to TRBJ1-2, with TRBD1 matching over 10 bases. After removal of 6 bases from V and 1 base from J, the junction contained 14 bases not matched to a gene. This CDR3 is built from 18 residues. Looked up from germline, CDR1 is MNHNY and CDR2 is SVGAGI (reference sequence). CDR3 in amino acids: CASSSQLGGTGDNYGYTF. The CDR3 DNA reads TGTGCCAGCAGCTCCCAACTAGGCGGGACAGGGGATAACTATGGCTACACCTTC.

This clonotype was seen ten or more times. DNA of the CDR3: TGTGCCAGCAGAAGGAGTAATTCACCCCTCCACTTT. It is translated as CASRRSNSPLHF. V usage is TRBV6-5 and J usage is TRBJ1-6, with D uncertain. Trimming stripped 6 bases from V and 6 bases from J, with 6 bases between. The CDR3 is 12 residues long. Germline CDR1 and CDR2: MNHEY and SVGAGI.

This clonotype showed up many times. The chain uses TRBV7-2 and TRBJ2-7; D remains unclear. This CDR3 region has 11 residues. The V end lost 3 bases, the J end lost 7 bases, and 7 bases lay between the germline ends. Germline values: CDR1 SGHTA, CDR2 FQGNSA. CDR3 sequence: CASSLNGEQYF. The CDR3 region has the DNA TGTGCCAGCAGCTTGAATGGAGAGCAGTACTTC.

To note about this clonotype: Germline is not matched at one junction end, which may reflect a read error. The chain links TRBV19 to TRBJ2-2; D is ambiguous. The CDR3 runs 16 residues. In germline, CDR1 is LNHDA, CDR2 SQIVND (reference sequence). The CDR3 DNA is TGTGCCAGTAGTATAGACATGGGTGGAAACATCGGGGAGCTGTTTTTT. Translating it yields CASSIDMGGNIGELFF.

The table lists this clonotype with many counts. V and J are TRBV7-2 and TRBJ2-7; 11 bases are a match to TRBD2. Germline V gives CDR1 SGHTA, CDR2 FQGNSA. The CDR3 totals 18 residues. V gave up 6 bases and J gave up 0 bases; unmatched junction bases: 13. CDR3 loop: CASSRGTSGKPYSYEQYF. The DNA of the CDR3 is TGTGCCAGCAGTCGCGGGACTAGCGGTAAACCGTACTCCTACGAGCAGTACTTC.

The V gene is TRBV20-1, the J gene TRBJ2-5; 12 bases agree with TRBD2. V trimming: 3 bases; J trimming: 5 bases; junction bases outside the gene matches: 13. Per germline, CDR1 DFQATT and CDR2 SNEGSKA (reference sequence). The length of the CDR3 is 17 residues. Here the CDR3 DNA reads TGCAGTGCTAGGGGGCTAGCGGGAGGGCCGAGGCACGAGACCCAGTACTTC. Its protein product is CSARGLAGGPRHETQYF.

The chain employs TRBV7-9 and TRBJ1-6; D remains ambiguous. Germline CDR1 is SEHNR and CDR2 is FQNEAQ (reference sequence). Between the trimmed V and J ends, which lost 7 bases and 5 bases, there was a span of 18 bases. This CDR3 is 16 amino acids long. The CDR3 DNA is TGTGCCAGCAAAGTCCGGGCAGTTGGTGATAATTCACCCCTCCACTTT. Protein sequence: CASKVRAVGDNSPLHF.

This clonotype was counted ten times or more. The chain carries TRBV6-2 or TRBV6-3 and TRBJ1-5; TRBD1 matches 7 bases. The CDR3 extends over 15 amino acids. CDR1 MNHEY and CDR2 SVGEGT come from the germline V gene. The junction had 9 bases not matched to a gene; V was cut back by 6 bases and J by 4 bases. The CDR3 nucleotides read TGTGCCAGCAGGCCGACAGGGAAGCGGAATCAGCCCCAGCATTTT. Protein product: CASRPTGKRNQPQHF.